This T cell receptor (beta chain) was identified during a study of blood T cell repertoires in COVID-19. Study-wide background: T cells, B-cell-depleted T cells, or PBMCs provided the cDNA or gDNA that served as material.

V gave up 0 bases and J gave up 4 bases; unmatched junction bases: 4. From germline, CDR1 is GTSNPN and CDR2 SVGIG (reference sequence). This CDR3 region has 16 residues. Source study methods: Reference gene primer amplification yielded estimated nucleated cell counts. Produced via immunoSEQ multiplex PCR; TCRdb's table is partial and in-frame only. That table is the source of V, J and clone size, and D and trimming were worked out from the DNA. The profile covers about 300,000 clones, with roughly 82% appearing a single time and around 1.5% taken by the ten largest. This clonotype was sampled from a woman aged 45-60 years with acute or convalescent COVID-19. This rearrangement joins TRBV30 to TRBJ2-3; 13 nucleotides match TRBD2. Sequencing was performed on peripheral blood. The DNA for the CDR3 is TGTGCCTGGAGTGTACGGACTAGCGGGAGAGCAGATACGCAGTATTTT. It is translated as CAWSVRTSGRADTQYF.